Below are 26 T cell receptor beta chains sequenced from a single sample in a study of blood T cells in healthy people across ages. Together with a sample-barcoded 5' primer, a J-beta primer mix was included in a second PCR lasting roughly 6 to 12 cycles. TCRdb reprocessed the 5' RACE reads via MiXCR and lists one record per CDR3 protein. The table shows approximately 1,000,000 distinct CDR3 sequences, with 35% to 45% occurring only once. Material for sequencing was blood. The origin of the receptors is a man aged 18 to 29 in good health.

This clonotype was counted only a few times. CDR3 DNA: TGCAGTGCTGCTTCGCCGGGACAGGGGAGCCCTGAAGCTTTCTTT. This translates into CSAASPGQGSPEAFF. The chain has TRBV20-1 and TRBJ1-1; 10 bases are a match to TRBD1. The V gene end was trimmed by 5 bases and the J gene end by 6 bases; junction bases not matched to a gene: 12. Germline CDR1 and CDR2: DFQATT and SNEGSKA (reference sequence). The CDR3 loop spans 15 amino acids.

In this sample, this clonotype turned up many times. A much larger clone differs by one base, so this may be a read error. This chain connects TRBV7-2 to TRBJ1-6, with D possibly being TRBD1 (6 bases). CDR3 length: 16 residues. The germline CDR1 and CDR2 sequences are SGHTA and FQGNSA. CDR3 in DNA: TGTGCCAGCAGCTTAGAAAGGACAGACAATAATTCACCCCCCCACTTT. Protein sequence: CASSLERTDNNSPPHF.

The chain couples TRBV20-1 to TRBJ1-2, with D possibly being TRBD1 (5 bases). Germline CDR1 DFQATT, CDR2 SNEGSKA (reference sequence). The ends were cut back, 5 bases at V and 2 bases at J, with 6 bases in the middle. The CDR3 totals 11 residues. In DNA form, the CDR3 reads TGCAGTGCTGAGGGGAACTATGGCTACACCTTC. Its protein product is CSAEGNYGYTF.

This CDR3 is CASSESAGTKGEAFF. CDR3 in DNA: TGTGCCAGCAGCGAGAGTGCGGGGACGAAGGGTGAAGCTTTCTTT. J is TRBJ1-1 and V is TRBV7-2; D is possibly TRBD1 (5 bases). With 5 bases removed from V and 7 bases from J, the gap between germline ends came to 20 bases. CDR3 length equals 15 residues. Germline lookup yields CDR1 SGHTA and CDR2 FQGNSA.

The V and J genes are TRBV14 and TRBJ2-7; TRBD2 matches 10 bases. CDR1 SGHDN and CDR2 FVKESK come from the germline V gene. The V gene end was trimmed by 3 bases and the J gene end by 7 bases; junction bases not matched to a gene: 24. The CDR3 loop spans 20 amino acids. The CDR3: CASSHLGRLAGVPGYNEQYF. Written as DNA, the CDR3 is TGTGCCAGCAGCCATCTCGGCCGGCTAGCGGGGGTACCAGGCTACAATGAGCAGTACTTC.

This clonotype appeared a few times. The gene calls are TRBV7-2 and TRBJ2-7; D call uncertain. The DNA end is more similar to TRBJ2-5, so the J call may be wrong. The CDR3 runs to 14 residues. Looked up from germline, CDR1 is SGHTA and CDR2 is FQGNSA. CDR3 DNA sequence: TGTGCCAGCAGCTTAGATTCGTTGCTGGAGACCCAGTACTTC. Translating it yields CASSLDSLLETQYF.

This clonotype was observed a single time. The gene calls are TRBV4-1 and TRBJ1-5, with D maybe TRBD1 (5 bases). Trimming shortened V by 0 bases and J by 5 bases, and 20 bases separated the two germline ends. The CDR3 is 18 residues long. Germline loops: CDR1 MGHRA, CDR2 YSYEKL. The CDR3 nucleotides are TGCGCCAGCAGCCAAGAACCCCCGGAGTCCAGGGCTCATCAGCCCCAGCATTTT. It yields the protein CASSQEPPESRAHQPQHF.

This clonotype was detected only a few times. The rearrangement uses TRBV6-6 and TRBJ1-5; D is ambiguous. Germline V gene data show CDR1 as MNHNY and CDR2 as SVGAGI (reference sequence). CDR3 size: 14 residues. V was pared by 6 bases and J by 0 bases, with 9 bases between. The CDR3 sequence is CASSDLYSNQPQHF. The CDR3 nucleotides read TGTGCCAGCAGCGATCTCTATAGCAATCAGCCCCAGCATTTT.

J is TRBJ2-7 and V is TRBV6-5; unclear D gene. Germline V lookup: CDR1 MNHEY, CDR2 SVGAGI. V gave up 0 bases and J gave up 3 bases, with 12 bases separating them. This CDR3 is built from 15 residues. The CDR3 region is CASSYSRHGLYEQYF. The CDR3 nucleotides read TGTGCCAGCAGTTACTCGAGACATGGGCTCTACGAGCAGTACTTC.

This clonotype was counted between two and nine times. This chain links TRBV6-5 with TRBJ2-6; D might be TRBD1 or TRBD2, each matching 5 bases. Germline-derived CDR1 and CDR2 are MNHEY and SVGAGI. Trimming cost V 2 bases and J 1 base, with 12 bases left between them. The CDR3 runs 17 residues. The CDR3 protein is CASSYGVRGSGANVLTF. Here the CDR3 DNA reads TGTGCCAGCAGTTACGGAGTGAGGGGTTCTGGGGCCAACGTCCTGACTTTC.

Concerning this clonotype: Germline is not matched at one junction end, which may reflect a read error. This chain joins TRBV7-2 and TRBJ2-5; TRBD2 agrees at 10 bases. CDR1 and CDR2 from the germline V gene are SGHTA and FQGNSA. This CDR3 region has 16 residues. The CDR3 reads CASSLSFSGGRETRYF. The CDR3 nucleotides are TGTGCCAGCAGCTTAAGTTTTAGCGGGGGGCGGGAGACCCGGTACTTC.

The rearrangement joins TRBV11-3 to TRBJ2-1; 8 bases map to TRBD1. The J call is uncertain, as TRBJ2-7 better fits the DNA end. CDR3 size: 16 residues. The V gene's germline CDR1 is SGHNT and CDR2 YENEEA. The CDR3 region has the DNA TGTGCCAGCAGCCCGCCCGACAGGGGAGCCTACAATGAGCAGTACTTC. Translation: CASSPPDRGAYNEQYF.

This clonotype was counted ten times or more. The rearrangement links TRBV12-3 or TRBV12-4 to TRBJ1-5, with D unresolved. Trimming removed 1 base at V and 3 bases at J, with 4 bases between. The CDR3 has 13 amino acids. As DNA, the CDR3 is TGTGCCAGCAGTTTAGGTTTCAATCAGCCCCAGCATTTT. This encodes CASSLGFNQPQHF.

The chain employs TRBV11-2 and TRBJ2-3, with D possibly being TRBD1 (6 bases). The CDR3 runs to 16 residues. The V and J ends lost 1 base and 4 bases respectively, with 15 bases between them. Germline V lookup: CDR1 SGHAT, CDR2 FQNNGV. In nucleotides, the CDR3 is TGTGCCAGCAGCTTAGGCAGGGGTGGCGGTCCAGATACGCAGTATTTT. It translates to CASSLGRGGGPDTQYF.

This clonotype has only a few counts. V usage is TRBV7-6 and J usage is TRBJ2-7; TRBD2 might be the D (6 bases). The V end lost 1 base, the J end lost 5 bases, and 15 bases lay between the germline ends. The CDR3 runs to 15 residues. Germline CDR1 reads SGHVS; CDR2 reads FNYEAQ. DNA of the CDR3: TGTGCCAGCAGCTTAGGGTCGGGGGTTTACAACGAGCAGTACTTC. This codes for CASSLGSGVYNEQYF.

The gene calls are TRBV5-8 and TRBJ1-2; D unresolved. The V end was cut by 3 bases, the J end by 0 bases, with 15 bases between. CDR3 length: 16 residues. Germline V gene data show CDR1 as SGHTS and CDR2 as YDEGEE. CDR3 nucleotide sequence: TGTGCCAGCAGCTCCTACCTGAGGCTCACTAACTATGGCTACACCTTC. Translating it yields CASSSYLRLTNYGYTF.

This CDR3 reads CSAIGPSRGNEQFF. The CDR3 nucleotides read TGCAGTGCTATAGGTCCCTCCCGCGGCAATGAGCAGTTCTTC. The chain employs TRBV20-1 and TRBJ2-1; D is unresolved. Germline CDR1 DFQATT, CDR2 SNEGSKA (reference sequence). This CDR3 is 14 amino acids long. Trimming stripped 4 bases from V and 6 bases from J, with 16 bases between.

This clonotype was detected ten times or more. The rearrangement links TRBV5-1 to TRBJ1-4; unclear D gene. Germline assignment: CDR1 SGHRS and CDR2 YFSETQ. CDR3 length: 17 amino acids. The ends were cut back, 0 bases at V and 8 bases at J, with 20 bases in the middle. The CDR3 bases are TGCGCCAGCAGCTTGGACCACTCAGGAGGGTCGGGAGAAAAACTGTTTTTT. Its protein product is CASSLDHSGGSGEKLFF.

V usage is TRBV5-1 and J usage is TRBJ1-1, with D possibly being TRBD1 (5 bases). The CDR3 sequence is 15 residues long. Germline-derived CDR1 and CDR2 are SGHRS and YFSETQ. Between the trimmed V and J ends, which lost 6 bases and 5 bases, there was a span of 20 bases. CDR3 residues: CASNLDNLGGTEAFF. Written as DNA, the CDR3 is TGCGCCAGCAACTTAGACAATCTGGGGGGGACTGAAGCTTTCTTT.

Note on this clonotype: This could be a read error, since a much larger clone is one nucleotide away. The gene calls are TRBV7-2 and TRBJ2-3; D is ambiguous. Germline CDR1 SGHTA, CDR2 FQGNSA. The CDR3 spans 15 residues. CDR3 loop: CASSFTAFGSDAQYF. The CDR3 region has the DNA TGTGCCAGCAGCTTTACCGCTTTTGGATCAGATGCGCAGTATTTT.

J is TRBJ1-4 and V is TRBV20-1; no clear D. Germline V gene lookup returns CDR1 DFQATT and CDR2 SNEGSKA (reference sequence). Trimming stripped 5 bases from V and 4 bases from J, with 20 bases between. CDR3 size: 16 residues. CDR3 bases: TGCAGTGCTCTGAACCGCTCCGCCCTTTATAATGAAAAACTGTTTTTT. As protein: CSALNRSALYNEKLFF.

The J gene is TRBJ1-5, the V gene TRBV20-1; TRBD1 might be the D (5 bases). This CDR3 is 14 amino acids long. Trimming left V 6 bases short and J 2 bases short, with 14 bases between. Germline V gives CDR1 DFQATT, CDR2 SNEGSKA (reference sequence). The CDR3 spells CSASEGEGNQPQHF. The CDR3 region has the DNA TGCAGTGCCTCAGAAGGGGAAGGCAATCAGCCCCAGCATTTT.

Only a few counts were recorded for this clonotype. The rearrangement joins TRBV10-3 to TRBJ2-2; no clear D gene. The CDR3 contains 15 residues. V was clipped by 0 bases and J by 1 base, with 6 bases between them. Germline loops: CDR1 ENHRY, CDR2 SYGVKD. The CDR3 nucleotides are TGTGCCATCAGTGAGTCGATCGTGAACACCGGGGAGCTGTTTTTT. Translation gives CAISESIVNTGELFF.

The J gene is TRBJ1-2, the V gene TRBV7-6; 10 nucleotides agree with TRBD1. The CDR3 extends over 17 amino acids. J was trimmed by 4 bases and V by 1 base; bases with no gene match: 9. Looked up from germline, CDR1 is SGHVS and CDR2 is FNYEAQ. CDR3 residues: CASSLGIGTGDSYGYTF. The CDR3 DNA reads as TGTGCCAGCAGCTTAGGGATCGGGACAGGGGATAGCTATGGCTACACCTTC.

This clonotype was recorded only once. The CDR3 here is CASSVATPLNEQFF. The CDR3 bases are TGCGCCAGCAGCGTGGCGACTCCCTTAAATGAGCAGTTCTTC. V is TRBV5-1 and J is TRBJ2-1, with D hard to call. Germline assignment: CDR1 SGHRS and CDR2 YFSETQ. This CDR3 contains 14 residues. The V and J ends lost 4 bases and 7 bases respectively, with 15 bases between them. The full variable domain, rest sourced from reference TRBV5-1 and TRBJ2-1, is KAGVTQTPRYLIKTRGQQVTLSCSPISGHRSVSWYQQTPGQGLQFLFEYFSETQRNKGNFPGRFSGRQFSNSRSEMNVSTLELGDSALYLCASSVATPLNEQFFGPGTRLTVL.

This clonotype appeared a single time. One end of the junction fails to match germline, which may point to a read error. The chain carries TRBV7-7 and TRBJ2-7; possibly TRBD1 for D (6 bases). The germline V gene has CDR1 SSHAT and CDR2 FNYEAQ (reference sequence). The length of the CDR3 is 15 residues. The CDR3 coding sequence is TGTGCCGGCAGCATAGATTACACGACAGGTGCAGAGCAGTACTTC. Its protein product is CAGSIDYTTGAEQYF.